The rows below give T cell receptor beta chains drawn from one sample of a study of T cells in Graves' hyperthyroidism and ophthalmopathy. One entry per CDR3 protein, called by TCRdb with MiXCR from the multiplex PCR reads. This table holds 500,000 or so distinct CDR3 sequences, about 15% found once. Sequenced: blood. These receptors came from a woman aged 25 to 39 with Graves' ophthalmopathy. Both conserved end residues are part of each CDR3. The order of the fields is CDR3 length, clone size, V gene, J gene, D gene, CDR3 DNA, CDR3 protein. The D gene is left open where the match is weak. Rows may omit the clone size; those that give it use once, few, many or a size class.

>15|many|TRBV7-2|TRBJ2-1|.
TGTGCCAGCAGCTTAATCGCTGACCGCTACAATGAGCAGTTCTTC
CASSLIADRYNEQFF
>14|.|TRBV20-1|TRBJ2-1|.
TGCAGTGTCAAGAGTACTAGCTCCTACAATGAGCAGTTCTTC
CSVKSTSSYNEQFF
>15|.|TRBV20-1|TRBJ2-5|TRBD2
TGCAGTGCTAATCCGCTAGCGGGAGGCGAAGGGGCCCAGTACTTC
CSANPLAGGEGAQYF
>14|many|TRBV6-1|TRBJ2-7|TRBD2
TGTGCCAGCAGTGCCAGCGGGAGTGGATACGAGCAGTACTTC
CASSASGSGYEQYF
>11|many|TRBV6-1|TRBJ2-7|.
TGTGCCACAACTACAGCATACGAGCAGTACTTC
CATTTAYEQYF
>15|many|TRBV30|TRBJ1-5|TRBD1
TGTGCCTGGAGTCTCGGACAGGGGGCAGGACAGCCCCAGCATTTT
CAWSLGQGAGQPQHF
>15|many|TRBV7-2|TRBJ1-5|.
TGTGCCAGCAGCTTAAAGGGGACGGGCAATCAGCCCCAGCATTTT
CASSLKGTGNQPQHF
>14|.|TRBV20-1|TRBJ2-3|TRBD1
TGCAGTGCTACCCAGGGGGCGGTCAGAGATACGCAGTATTTT
CSATQGAVRDTQYF
>16|once|TRBV5-1|TRBJ2-7|.
TGCGCCAGCAGCCTGGAGAGGGGACCGCCGACCTACGAGCAGTACTTC
CASSLERGPPTYEQYF
>14|.|TRBV30|TRBJ1-5|.
TGTGCCCTAAGTCCGGATTGGGGCAATCAGCCCCAGCATTTT
CALSPDWGNQPQHF
>18|once|TRBV28|TRBJ2-7|TRBD2
TGTGCCAGCAGTCCAACCCAGGGACTAGCGGGAGGGAGGCTCGAGCAGTACTTC
CASSPTQGLAGGRLEQYF
>14|many|TRBV12-3/TRBV12-4|TRBJ1-1|.
TGTGCCAGCAGCCGAACAGGGACAAGGGCGGAGGCTTTCTTT
CASSRTGTRAEAFF
>12|.|TRBV10-3|TRBJ2-3|TRBD1
TGTGCCATCAGTGGGGACAGCGCCTCGGAGTATTTT
CAISGDSASEYF
>14|.|TRBV20-1|TRBJ2-3|TRBD2
TGCAGTGCTAGAGTTAGCGGGAGTTCAGATACGCAGTATTTT
CSARVSGSSDTQYF
>21|.|TRBV5-1|TRBJ2-4|TRBD2
TGCGCCAGCAGCTCCGAAGGAATGGGACTAGCGGGAGTTCTAGCCAAAAACATTCAGTACTTC
CASSSEGMGLAGVLAKNIQYF
>17|.|TRBV28|TRBJ2-7|TRBD1
TGTGCCACCACAATCCCGACAGGGGGCGAACGGGAGGGCGAGCAGTACTTC
CATTIPTGGEREGEQYF
>14|many|TRBV30|TRBJ1-6|.
TGTGCCTGGAGAAGCCAGAGGGGCAGTTCACCCCTCCACTTT
CAWRSQRGSSPLHF
>14|many|TRBV7-3|TRBJ2-7|TRBD1
TGTGCCAGCAGCCCAGGGGGCCCTAACTACGAGCAGTACTTC
CASSPGGPNYEQYF
>15|few|TRBV20-1|TRBJ1-5|.
TGCAGTGCTAGAGAGGGGGACCTAAGCAATCAGCCCCAGCATTTT
CSAREGDLSNQPQHF
>14|few|TRBV20-1|TRBJ1-4|TRBD1
TGCAGTGCAACCCGACAGGGTTCCAATGAAAAACTGTTTTTT
CSATRQGSNEKLFF
>14|few|TRBV10-1|TRBJ2-5|.
TGCGCCAGCAGTGCTGACGGGGGCTGGGAGACCCAGTACTTC
CASSADGGWETQYF
>11|many|TRBV2|TRBJ2-1|.
TGTGCCAGCAGTACTATTTGGGAGCAGTTCTTC
CASSTIWEQFF
>18|many|TRBV7-2|TRBJ2-4|.
TGTGCCAGCAGCCCCCGGGCCCACAGAGTACTAGCCAAAAACATTCAGTACTTC
CASSPRAHRVLAKNIQYF
>13|.|TRBV20-1|TRBJ2-2|.
TGCAGTGCTAGAATGACAACCACCGGGGAGCTGTTTTTT
CSARMTTTGELFF
>14|.|TRBV20-1|TRBJ1-1|.
TGCAGTGCTGATTTGGACACTTCGAACACTGAAGCTTTCTTT
CSADLDTSNTEAFF
>13|.|TRBV24-1|TRBJ2-2|.
TGTGCCACCAGTGACCCGAGGTATGGGGAGCTGTTTTTT
CATSDPRYGELFF
>15|.|TRBV12-3/TRBV12-4|TRBJ1-3|.
TGTGCCAGCAGTAGCCACGGGGGCTCTGGAAACACCATATATTTT
CASSSHGGSGNTIYF
>15|.|TRBV4-3|TRBJ2-5|TRBD2
TGCGCCAGCAGCCAAGTTGCTAGCGGGGTAGAGACCCAGTACTTC
CASSQVASGVETQYF
>14|few|TRBV14|TRBJ2-1|.
TGTGCCAGCAGCCAAACACACACCGTCAATGAGCAGTTCTTC
CASSQTHTVNEQFF
>14|.|TRBV20-1|TRBJ2-2|TRBD2
TGCAGTGCTCAGACTAGCCGTGGCACCGGGGAGCTGTTTTTT
CSAQTSRGTGELFF
>15|many|TRBV28|TRBJ2-7|.
TGTGCCAGCAGACTATCGTGGGGTGGGGACTACGAGCAGTACTTC
CASRLSWGGDYEQYF
>13|many|TRBV20-1|TRBJ2-5|.
TGCAGTGCTAGAGTGGAGAAGACAGGGACCCAGTACTTC
CSARVEKTGTQYF
>14|many|TRBV27|TRBJ1-1|.
TGTGCCAGCAGTTCTATACACGGGAACACTGAAGCTTTCTTT
CASSSIHGNTEAFF
>14|few|TRBV9|TRBJ2-7|TRBD2
TGTGCCAGCAGCGTTGCAACTAGCGGGGGCGAGCAGTACTTC
CASSVATSGGEQYF
>14|.|TRBV28|TRBJ2-1|.
TGTGCCAGCAGTCCGCGTACTTCCTACAATGAGCAGTTCTTC
CASSPRTSYNEQFF
>13|.|TRBV5-6|TRBJ2-5|TRBD1
TGTGCCAGCAGGATGACAGGGGTCGAGACCCAGTACTTC
CASRMTGVETQYF
>12|once|TRBV30|TRBJ1-2|TRBD1
TGTGCCTGGAGGGAGACAGGGGGAGGCTACACCTTC
CAWRETGGGYTF
>14|many|TRBV20-1|TRBJ1-5|.
TGCAGTGCTAGAGAGCGCGGAAACAATCAGCCCCAGCATTTT
CSARERGNNQPQHF
>16|.|TRBV10-3|TRBJ2-7|.
TGTGCCATCAGTGAGTACCAAAACCGGAGAGGTTACGAGCAGTACTTC
CAISEYQNRRGYEQYF
>11|.|TRBV11-2|TRBJ2-2|.
TGTGCCAGCAGAGTGGAGGGGGAGCTGTTTTTT
CASRVEGELFF
>14|many|TRBV12-3/TRBV12-4|TRBJ1-3|.
TGTGCCAGCAGTTTAAGAGGACACGGAAACACCATATATTTT
CASSLRGHGNTIYF
>10|many|TRBV20-1|TRBJ2-5|.
TGCAGTGCTTCCAAAGAGACCCAGTACTTC
CSASKETQYF
>18|.|TRBV18|TRBJ2-1|TRBD2
TGTGCCAGCTCACCAGGGTCTAGCGGGAGGGACTCCTACAATGAGCAGTTCTTC
CASSPGSSGRDSYNEQFF
>16|.|TRBV7-3|TRBJ2-3|TRBD2
TGTGCCAGCAACCTAAGATTAGCGGGAGGAAAAAATACGCAGTATTTT
CASNLRLAGGKNTQYF
>12|.|TRBV29-1|TRBJ2-1|TRBD1
TGCAGCGTCGGGGACAGCTACAATGAGCAGTTCTTC
CSVGDSYNEQFF